The 24 T cell receptor beta chains below all came from one sample that was sequenced in a study of shared clonotypes between healthy human individuals. Measured with immunoSEQ multiplex PCR; TCRdb has only the in-frame clones, and not every one. The data show about 2.4 million clones, around 94% seen once. The sample consisted of naive CD4+ T cells sorted from blood. Subset of the sample: CD45RA+ positively selected. These receptors all come from a man younger than 30 in good health.

This rearrangement joins TRBV12-2 to TRBJ2-2; whether TRBD2, the table's D call, matches the DNA was not checked. TRBV12-2 is labeled a pseudogene. CDR3 length: 18 residues. Here the CDR3 reads CASRSLGRKNQDTGELFF. Here the CDR3 DNA reads TGTGCAAGTCGCTCACTAGGACGGAAAAATCAGGACACCGGGGAGCTGTTTTTT.

The chain uses TRBV7-2 and TRBJ2-1, with D possibly TRBD2 on 6 matching bases. Trimming took off 4 bases at V and 8 bases at J, with 9 bases between the two ends. Per the germline V gene, CDR1 is SGHTA and CDR2 is FQGNSA. The CDR3 totals 12 residues. Here the CDR3 reads CASSSGLYEQFF. The CDR3 DNA follows: TGTGCCAGCAGCTCGGGACTGTATGAGCAGTTCTTC.

This clone showed up just a few times. The V and J genes are TRBV4-3 and TRBJ1-3; D gene uncertain. The germline V and J ends were trimmed by 2 bases and 0 bases, with 14 bases remaining between them. Germline V gene data show CDR1 as LGHNA and CDR2 as YSLEER. The CDR3 is 17 amino acids. The CDR3 is CASSQSSTGSSGNTIYF. In DNA form, the CDR3 reads TGCGCCAGCAGCCAAAGCTCGACCGGGAGCTCTGGAAACACCATATATTTT.

The genes are TRBV4-1 and TRBJ2-7, with TRBD1 matching over 9 bases. CDR1 and CDR2 from the germline V gene are MGHRA and YSYEKL. Unmatched junction bases numbered 6, after V lost 1 base and J lost 2 bases. CDR3 length: 16 amino acids. CDR3 sequence reads: CASSQAHGTGPYEQYF. The CDR3 DNA reads as TGCGCCAGCAGCCAAGCTCACGGGACAGGGCCCTACGAGCAGTACTTC.

V and J are TRBV2 and TRBJ2-3, with no clear D. The V end was cut by 6 bases, the J end by 2 bases, with 9 bases between. The CDR3 has 13 amino acids. Germline CDR1 SNHLY, CDR2 FYNNEI. CDR3 nucleotides: TGTGCCAGCAGCCGTCCAGTCACAGATACGCAGTATTTT. Amino acids: CASSRPVTDTQYF.

This chain uses TRBV7-2 with TRBJ1-6, with TRBD1 matching over 10 bases. Per germline, CDR1 SGHTA and CDR2 FQGNSA. The CDR3 runs to 17 residues. The ends lost 4 bases at V and 0 bases at J; junction bases unmatched: 3. The CDR3 DNA follows: TGTGCCAGCAGCTCCCGGGACAGGGGCTCCTATAATTCACCCCTCCACTTT. This encodes CASSSRDRGSYNSPLHF.

This clone was seen once. This chain connects TRBV5-1 to TRBJ2-6; 12 bases map to TRBD2. Trimming took 2 bases from V and 3 from J; bases not matched to a gene: 9. This CDR3 spans 19 amino acids. CDR1 and CDR2 from the germline V gene are SGHRS and YFSETQ. CDR3 coding DNA: TGCGCCAGCAGCTTAAGACTAGCGGGAGTAGCAAGTGGGGCCAACGTCCTGACTTTC. Translated, it gives CASSLRLAGVASGANVLTF.

This rearrangement joins TRBV7-8 to TRBJ1-2; 9 bases map to TRBD1. The germline gives CDR1 SGHVS, CDR2 FQNEAQ. Germline trimming cut 3 bases from V and 8 bases from J; bases unmatched to any gene: 1. CDR3 size: 12 residues. The CDR3 region has the DNA TGTGCCAGCAGCTTCGGACAGGGGGGCTACACCTTC. Its translation is CASSFGQGGYTF. Looking up the rest from reference TRBV7-8 and TRBJ1-2 gives the full variable domain: GAGVSQSPRYKVAKRGQDVALRCDPISGHVSLFWYQQALGQGPEFLTYFQNEAQLDKSGLPSDRFFAERPEGSVSTLKIQRTQQEDSAVYLCASSFGQGGYTFGSGTRLTVV.

This CDR3 reads CASSKRAGGTQYF. DNA for the CDR3: TGTGCCAGCAGCAAAAGGGCGGGTGGGACCCAGTACTTC. The gene calls are TRBV21-1 and TRBJ2-5; the DNA was not compared with TRBD2, the D call given in the table. TRBV21-1 has pseudogene status. This CDR3 has 13 amino acids.

This clone is a singleton in its sample. The chain couples TRBV19 to TRBJ1-4; D unresolved. The germline CDR1 and CDR2 sequences are LNHDA and SQIVND (reference sequence). The CDR3 spans 13 residues. Deletions cut 9 bases from V and 7 bases from J, with 15 bases between. The CDR3 spells CASHEGVSEKLFF. The DNA of the CDR3 is TGTGCCAGCCATGAAGGAGTATCTGAAAAACTGTTTTTT.

This sequence joins TRBV30 and TRBJ1-6, with unresolved D. CDR1 and CDR2 from the germline V gene are GTSNPN and SVGIG (reference sequence). CDR3 length equals 13 residues. Trimming shortened V by 1 base and J by 11 bases, and 12 bases separated the two germline ends. The CDR3 region has the DNA TGTGCCTGGAGTGCGGAACTGCAGACACCCCTCCACTTT. Its protein product is CAWSAELQTPLHF.

In regard to this clone: Other DNA sequences in the sample encode the same CDR3. V and J are TRBV29-1 and TRBJ2-3; 8 bases agree with TRBD1. The germline gives CDR1 SQVTM, CDR2 ANQGSEA. The V and J ends lost 6 bases and 4 bases, in that order; junction bases with no gene match: 3. The length of the CDR3 is 12 residues. As DNA, the CDR3 is TGCAGCGTCGCGACAGGGGCAGATACGCAGTATTTT. This translates into CSVATGADTQYF.

The genes are TRBV30 and TRBJ1-1; 8 bases fit TRBD1. The CDR3 covers 14 residues. The J segment lost 5 bases and the V segment lost 5 bases, leaving 10 bases of the junction unmatched. CDR1 and CDR2 from the germline V gene are GTSNPN and SVGIG (reference sequence). The CDR3 reads CAWGTGQGRTEAFF. CDR3 coding DNA: TGTGCCTGGGGTACTGGACAGGGAAGGACTGAAGCTTTCTTT.

V gene TRBV5-1 combines with J gene TRBJ2-2, with 12 positions matching TRBD2. V lost 1 base, J lost 0 bases, and 1 base stayed unmatched. This CDR3 spans 17 amino acids. Germline CDR1 is SGHRS and CDR2 is YFSETQ. The CDR3 spells CASSLTSGRTNTGELFF. The CDR3 DNA follows: TGCGCCAGCAGCTTGACTAGCGGGAGGACGAACACCGGGGAGCTGTTTTTT.

This sequence joins TRBV7-8 and TRBJ1-6; D not certain. Per germline, CDR1 SGHVS and CDR2 FQNEAQ. The V and J ends lost 1 base and 9 bases respectively, with 10 bases between them. There are 14 residues in the CDR3. The CDR3 loop is CASSLEISSSPLHF. For the CDR3, the DNA is TGTGCCAGCAGCTTAGAAATATCTAGTTCACCCCTCCACTTT.

The chain uses TRBV6-1 and TRBJ2-7; D might be TRBD1 or TRBD2, each matching 5 bases. Per germline, CDR1 MNHNS and CDR2 SASEGT. This CDR3 has 16 amino acids. V gave up 3 bases and J gave up 0 bases, with 15 bases separating them. CDR3 bases: TGTGCCAGCAGTGATTACAACCGAGGGGCCTCCTACGAGCAGTACTTC. Its protein is CASSDYNRGASYEQYF.

V and J are TRBV5-5 and TRBJ2-3; possible D gene TRBD2, 6 bases. Germline values: CDR1 SGHKS, CDR2 YYEKEE (reference sequence). CDR3 size: 16 residues. Trimming took off 0 bases at V and 0 bases at J, with 11 bases between the two ends. The CDR3 is CASSLAGRGSTDTQYF. The DNA of the CDR3 is TGTGCCAGCAGCTTGGCCGGGAGAGGTAGCACAGATACGCAGTATTTT.

The rearrangement uses TRBV11-2 and TRBJ2-5; D is tentatively TRBD1 or TRBD2 (5 bases each). Germline CDR1 SGHAT, CDR2 FQNNGV. The germline V and J ends were trimmed by 7 bases and 1 base, with 13 bases remaining between them. The CDR3 sequence is 14 residues long. The CDR3 reads CASNPRGSQETQYF. CDR3 nucleotides: TGTGCCAGCAACCCGAGGGGCAGCCAAGAGACCCAGTACTTC.

Notes on this clone: Other DNA sequences from this sample encode an identical CDR3 as well. V is TRBV18 and J is TRBJ2-3, with D unresolved. This CDR3 is built from 15 residues. V lost 3 bases, J lost 0 bases, and 10 bases lay in between. CDR1 is KGHSH, CDR2 LQKENI, per germline. The CDR3 protein is CASSPLAASTDTQYF. CDR3 nucleotide sequence: TGTGCCAGCTCACCGCTCGCGGCTAGCACAGATACGCAGTATTTT.

The chain joins TRBV5-4 to TRBJ1-2; D is undetermined. The CDR3 loop spans 15 amino acids. Germline values: CDR1 SGHNT, CDR2 YYREEE (reference sequence). Trimming pared 2 bases from V and 4 bases from J, leaving 15 bases between. DNA for the CDR3: TGTGCCAGCAGCTTTCCGGACTTGTACAGCTATGGCTACACCTTC. As protein: CASSFPDLYSYGYTF.

The gene calls are TRBV5-5 and TRBJ1-2; 9 bases match TRBD1. Trimming at V came to 1 base and at J to 2 bases, leaving 3 bases not matched to a gene. Germline CDR1 is SGHKS and CDR2 is YYEKEE (reference sequence). The CDR3 spans 15 residues. As DNA, the CDR3 is TGTGCCAGCAGCTTGATTGGACAGGGGAACTATGGCTACACCTTC. Its translation: CASSLIGQGNYGYTF.

J is TRBJ2-2 and V is TRBV27; D gene uncertain. CDR3 size: 13 residues. Germline CDR1 reads MNHEY; CDR2 reads SMNVEV (reference sequence). Trimming removed 6 bases at V and 6 bases at J, with 11 bases between. This chain's CDR3 is CASRLHGAGELFF. CDR3 bases: TGTGCCAGCAGGCTACATGGGGCCGGGGAGCTGTTTTTT.

The V gene is TRBV7-2, the J gene TRBJ2-4; TRBD1 matches at 8 bases. The CDR3 has 15 residues. The germline CDR1 and CDR2 sequences are SGHTA and FQGNSA. The V and J ends lost 1 base and 7 bases, in that order; junction bases with no gene match: 6. The CDR3 loop is CASSLGGRDRNIQYF. Here the CDR3 DNA reads TGTGCCAGCAGCTTAGGGGGCAGGGACAGGAACATTCAGTACTTC.

The V call is TRBV25-1, the J call TRBJ2-3; no clear D gene. Trimming stripped 1 base from V and 0 bases from J, with 2 bases between. Germline assignment: CDR1 MGHDK and CDR2 SYGVNS. The CDR3 is 13 residues long. CDR3 in amino acids: CASSELSTDTQYF. CDR3 bases: TGTGCCAGCAGTGAATTAAGCACAGATACGCAGTATTTT.